These T cell receptor beta chains were read from a single sample in a study of shared clonotypes between healthy human individuals. TCRdb keeps only in-frame clones here, not all; method: immunoSEQ multiplex PCR. The sample shows roughly 2.2 million clones, just over 90% of them seen only once. The sequenced sample was naive CD4+ T cells from PBMCs. The source of these receptors is a man aged 18-30 years in good health. Some clones in this sample may be carry-over from other donors' samples. Each CDR3 is given with its conserved first and last residue.

>TRBV6-6
CASGRVSDTQYF
>TRBV11-2
CASSLDWGSGGSYEQYF
>TRBV5-1
CASSLTNTGELFF
>TRBV6-6
CASSYQNRGQTEAFF
>TRBV28
CASSPTNNEKLFF
>TRBV9
CASSGGLEGYTF
>TRBV27
CASKRLAGGFQETQYF
>TRBV7-9
CASSRDRGTEAFF
>TRBV5-1
CASSLDEASGPRETQYF
>TRBV2
CASSGPWGPTNTGELFF
>TRBV15
CATSRETGGEYEQYF
>TRBV10-3
CAISSSDEQFF
>TRBV19
CASSPGQGQTQYF
>TRBV5-4
CASSLGDRAGNTIYF
>TRBV2
CASSEAQGDGNTIYF
>TRBV7-3
CASSLSGFRDTQYF
>TRBV4-1
CASSRPGQGYEQFF
>TRBV9
CASSVRGQVNTGELFF
>TRBV7-2
CASSLALYQGRSNQPQHF
>TRBV6-1
CASSERTGSSYEQYF
>TRBV11-2
CASSKGRTLYGYTF
>TRBV7-3
CASSPRTSGMGWDEQFF
>TRBV28
CASSSGVQETQYF
>TRBV6-5
CASSSRDRVGNIQYF
>TRBV6-4
CASSRTVLDTQYF
>TRBV7-9
CASSSIGELFF
>TRBV28
CASSFRNTEAFF
>TRBV30
CAWSPGQGPEQYF
>TRBV21-1
CASELAGGLQETQYF
>TRBV30
CAWSVGSLGSGYTF
>TRBV9
CASTNQPGGDIQYF
>TRBV6-5
CASSTRTGDQEAFF